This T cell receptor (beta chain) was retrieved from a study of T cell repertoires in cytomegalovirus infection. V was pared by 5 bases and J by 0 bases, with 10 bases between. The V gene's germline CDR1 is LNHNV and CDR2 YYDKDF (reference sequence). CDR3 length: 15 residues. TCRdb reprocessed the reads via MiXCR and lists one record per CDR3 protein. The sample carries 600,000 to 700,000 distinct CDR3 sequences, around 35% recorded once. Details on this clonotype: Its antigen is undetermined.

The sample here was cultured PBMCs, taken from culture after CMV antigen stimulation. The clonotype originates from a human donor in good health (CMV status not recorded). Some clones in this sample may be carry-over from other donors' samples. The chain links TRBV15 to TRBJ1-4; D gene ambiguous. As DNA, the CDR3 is TGTGCCACCAGCCGCCTGGCGGCAACTAATGAAAAACTGTTTTTT. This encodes CATSRLAATNEKLFF.